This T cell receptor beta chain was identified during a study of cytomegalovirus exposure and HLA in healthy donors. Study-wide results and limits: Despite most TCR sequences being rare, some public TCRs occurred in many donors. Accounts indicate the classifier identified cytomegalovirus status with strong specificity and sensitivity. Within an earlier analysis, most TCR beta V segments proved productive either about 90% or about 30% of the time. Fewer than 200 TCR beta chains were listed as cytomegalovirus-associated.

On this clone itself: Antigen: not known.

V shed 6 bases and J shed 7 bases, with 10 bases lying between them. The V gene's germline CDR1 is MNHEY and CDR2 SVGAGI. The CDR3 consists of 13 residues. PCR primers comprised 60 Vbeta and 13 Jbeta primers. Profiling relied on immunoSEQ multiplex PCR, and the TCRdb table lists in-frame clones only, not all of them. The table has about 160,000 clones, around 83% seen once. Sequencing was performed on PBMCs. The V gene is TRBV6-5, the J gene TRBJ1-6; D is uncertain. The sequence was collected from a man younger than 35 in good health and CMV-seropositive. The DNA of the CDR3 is TGTGCCAGCAGGCAAGACTGGAATTCACCCCTCCACTTT. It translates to CASRQDWNSPLHF.